Shown below are 17 T cell receptor beta chains from a single sample sequenced in a study of blood T cell repertoires in COVID-19. Assay: immunoSEQ multiplex PCR; the TCRdb copy retains only in-frame clones and omits some. The sample contains 50,000 or so clones, 80% to 85% of which appear only once. The sample comprised peripheral blood. The source of these receptors is a man aged 50-59 years with acute or convalescent COVID-19.

The chain couples TRBV9 to TRBJ1-4, with a possible D match to TRBD1 (5 bases). This CDR3 is 14 amino acids long. Trimming left V 4 bases short and J 3 bases short, with 10 bases between. Germline loops: CDR1 SGDLS, CDR2 YYNGEE. CDR3 nucleotide sequence: TGTGCCAGCAGCCTGGGGGGTTCTAATGAAAAACTGTTTTTT. This sequence encodes CASSLGGSNEKLFF.

The sample holds one count of this clone. The chain uses TRBV20-1 and TRBJ1-1, with 8 positions matching TRBD1. The CDR3 loop spans 13 amino acids. Germline CDR1 reads DFQATT; CDR2 reads SNEGSKA (reference sequence). V trimming: 3 bases; J trimming: 6 bases; junction bases outside the gene matches: 6. For the CDR3, the DNA is TGCAGTGCTAGTAGACAGGGGCTCGCTGAAGCTTTCTTT. Translated, it gives CSASRQGLAEAFF.

The chain carries TRBV7-2 and TRBJ2-1, with TRBD2 identical over 8 bases. The CDR3 has 15 amino acids. V was pared by 2 bases and J by 12 bases, with 12 bases of the junction left unmatched. From germline, CDR1 is SGHTA and CDR2 FQGNSA. This CDR3 is CASSLRDGRASRQFF. The DNA for the CDR3 is TGTGCCAGCAGCTTACGGGACGGGAGGGCCTCGAGGCAGTTCTTC.

This chain joins TRBV5-1 and TRBJ1-4; 9 nucleotides agree with TRBD1. Per germline, CDR1 SGHRS and CDR2 YFSETQ. V shed 1 base and J 7 bases; nucleotides not matched to a gene: 5. The CDR3 totals 15 residues. CDR3 residues: CASSLSGQGGEKLFF. CDR3 DNA sequence: TGCGCCAGCAGCTTGTCGGGACAGGGAGGTGAAAAACTGTTTTTT. Looking up the rest from reference TRBV5-1 and TRBJ1-4 gives the full variable domain: KAGVTQTPRYLIKTRGQQVTLSCSPISGHRSVSWYQQTPGQGLQFLFEYFSETQRNKGNFPGRFSGRQFSNSRSEMNVSTLELGDSALYLCASSLSGQGGEKLFFGSGTQLSVL.

J is TRBJ2-7 and V is TRBV11-1, with a weak D call TRBD1 (6 bases). Trimming removed 3 bases from V and 3 bases from J, with 12 bases in between. Looked up from germline, CDR1 is SGHAT and CDR2 is FQDESV (reference sequence). This CDR3 region has 14 residues. The CDR3 loop is CASSFSGTIYEQYF. The CDR3 DNA follows: TGTGCCAGCAGCTTTTCCGGGACAATCTACGAGCAGTACTTC. Full variable domain (remainder filled in from reference TRBV11-1 and TRBJ2-7): EAEVAQSPRYKITEKSQAVAFWCDPISGHATLYWYRQILGQGPELLVQFQDESVVDDSQLPKDRFSAERLKGVDSTLKIQPAELGDSAMYLCASSFSGTIYEQYFGPGTRLTVT.

This clone was found a few times. V is TRBV5-1 and J is TRBJ2-5; perhaps TRBD1 as D (6 bases). V was shortened by 0 bases and J by 5 bases, with 20 bases between the two germline ends. The germline CDR1 and CDR2 sequences are SGHRS and YFSETQ. The CDR3 is 17 amino acids. The CDR3 is CASSLEGRGVVWETQYF. The CDR3 DNA follows: TGCGCCAGCAGCTTGGAGGGCAGGGGTGTGGTGTGGGAGACCCAGTACTTC.

This rearrangement joins TRBV7-8 to TRBJ1-5; perhaps TRBD1 as D (6 bases). CDR1 is SGHVS, CDR2 FQNEAQ, per germline. Trimming cost V 1 base and J 2 bases, with 12 bases left between them. The length of the CDR3 is 16 residues. In DNA, the CDR3 is TGTGCCAGCAGCTTAGGAGCCAGGGGCGGCAATCAGCCCCAGCATTTT. Amino acids: CASSLGARGGNQPQHF.

This clone was detected once. This sequence joins TRBV28 and TRBJ1-5; D is undetermined. This CDR3 spans 16 amino acids. V was clipped by 3 bases and J by 1 base, with 13 bases between them. Germline CDR1 and CDR2: MDHEN and SYDVKM. The CDR3: CASSFHQSRSNQPQHF. Here the CDR3 DNA reads TGTGCCAGCAGTTTTCACCAGTCCAGGAGCAATCAGCCCCAGCATTTT. Full variable domain (remainder filled in from reference TRBV28 and TRBJ1-5): DVKVTQSSRYLVKRTGEKVFLECVQDMDHENMFWYRQDPGLGLRLIYFSYDVKMKEKGDIPEGYSVSREKKERFSLILESASTNQTSMYLCASSFHQSRSNQPQHFGDGTRLSIL.

The J gene is TRBJ1-1, the V gene TRBV13; D is possibly TRBD1 (6 bases). The germline gives CDR1 PRHDT, CDR2 FYEKMQ (reference sequence). The CDR3 is 14 residues long. Trimming took 7 bases from V and 5 from J, leaving 17 bases between them. The CDR3 loop reads CASTHGGARTEAFF. CDR3 in DNA: TGTGCCAGCACCCATGGGGGGGCGCGTACTGAAGCTTTCTTT.

V gene TRBV18 combines with J gene TRBJ2-5; D is possibly TRBD1 (6 bases). Germline CDR1 and CDR2: KGHSH and LQKENI. This CDR3 comprises 15 residues. Trimming cost V 2 bases and J 1 base, with 11 bases left between them. The CDR3 region has the DNA TGTGCCAGCTCACCAACAGGGTGGGTCCAAGAGACCCAGTACTTC. This translates into CASSPTGWVQETQYF.

The V and J genes are TRBV13 and TRBJ2-1; possibly TRBD2 for D (6 bases). The CDR3 contains 14 residues. The V gene's germline CDR1 is PRHDT and CDR2 FYEKMQ (reference sequence). V lost 0 bases and J 7 bases, leaving 10 bases between the germline ends. The CDR3 nucleotides read TGTGCCAGCAGCTTAGGCGGGAGTAGGAATGAGCAGTTCTTC. Encoded protein: CASSLGGSRNEQFF.

The chain recombines TRBV5-6 with TRBJ1-6; D is perhaps TRBD1 (6 bases). V lost 3 bases, J lost 5 bases, and 12 bases lay in between. CDR3 length: 15 amino acids. Germline CDR1 and CDR2: SGHDT and YYEEEE. CDR3 DNA: TGTGCCAGCAGCTCTCAGACAGGTGATAATTCACCCCTCCACTTT. It specifies CASSSQTGDNSPLHF. Full variable domain (outside the CDR3, taken from reference TRBV5-6 and TRBJ1-6): DAGVTQSPTHLIKTRGQQVTLRCSPKSGHDTVSWYQQALGQGPQFIFQYYEEEERQRGNFPDRFSGHQFPNYSSELNVNALLLGDSALYLCASSSQTGDNSPLHFGNGTRLTVT.

The rearrangement joins TRBV3-1 (or the pseudogene TRBV3-2) to TRBJ2-2, with 7 nucleotides matching TRBD2. The germline V gene has CDR1 LGHDT and CDR2 YNNKEL (reference sequence). V lost 0 bases to trimming and J lost 1 base; unmatched junction nucleotides: 5. The CDR3 totals 17 residues. CDR3 nucleotide sequence: TGTGCCAGCAGCCAAGATCATCGGGAGGTGAACACCGGGGAGCTGTTTTTT. Protein: CASSQDHREVNTGELFF.

This CDR3 is CASSPQGRTNEKLFF. In nucleotides, the CDR3 is TGTGCCAGCAGCCCCCAGGGGCGGACTAATGAAAAACTGTTTTTT. The chain carries TRBV11-2 and TRBJ1-4; tentative D call: TRBD1 (6 bases). The CDR3 is made up of 15 amino acids. Per germline, CDR1 SGHAT and CDR2 FQNNGV. V gave up 5 bases and J gave up 2 bases, with 12 bases separating them.

The V call is TRBV3-1 (or the pseudogene TRBV3-2), the J call TRBJ2-1, with TRBD2 identical over 10 bases. Germline-derived CDR1 and CDR2 are LGHDT and YNNKEL (reference sequence). The CDR3 covers 15 residues. J lost 9 bases, V lost 0 bases, and 5 bases had no gene match. The CDR3 coding sequence is TGTGCCAGCAGCCAAGAGCCTAGCGGGAGTGGTGAGCAGTTCTTC. Amino acids: CASSQEPSGSGEQFF.

This chain uses TRBV4-1 with TRBJ1-2; a weak D match, TRBD1 (5 bases). The V end lost 3 bases, the J end lost 0 bases, and 14 bases lay between the germline ends. Germline V gives CDR1 MGHRA, CDR2 YSYEKL. The CDR3 has 16 residues. For the CDR3, the DNA is TGCGCCAGCAGCCAGGGTTGGTGGGGGGCTAACTATGGCTACACCTTC. Translated: CASSQGWWGANYGYTF.

V and J are TRBV18 and TRBJ1-5, with unresolved D. Germline loops: CDR1 KGHSH, CDR2 LQKENI. V lost 2 bases, J lost 6 bases, and 8 bases lay in between. This CDR3 has 13 residues. The CDR3 here is CASSPAEGQPQHF. CDR3 bases: TGTGCCAGCTCACCAGCGGAGGGTCAGCCCCAGCATTTT.